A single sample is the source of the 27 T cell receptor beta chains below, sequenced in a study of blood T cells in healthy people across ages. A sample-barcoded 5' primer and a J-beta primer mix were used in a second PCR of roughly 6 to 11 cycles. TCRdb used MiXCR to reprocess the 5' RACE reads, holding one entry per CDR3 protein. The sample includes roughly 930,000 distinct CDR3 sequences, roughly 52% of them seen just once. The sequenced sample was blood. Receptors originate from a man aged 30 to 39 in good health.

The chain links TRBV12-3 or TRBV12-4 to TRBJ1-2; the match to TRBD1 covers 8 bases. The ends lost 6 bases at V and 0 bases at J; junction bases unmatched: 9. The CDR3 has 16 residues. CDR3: CASSPYTGGSNYGYTF. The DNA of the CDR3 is TGTGCCAGCAGCCCATATACAGGGGGTTCTAACTATGGCTACACCTTC.

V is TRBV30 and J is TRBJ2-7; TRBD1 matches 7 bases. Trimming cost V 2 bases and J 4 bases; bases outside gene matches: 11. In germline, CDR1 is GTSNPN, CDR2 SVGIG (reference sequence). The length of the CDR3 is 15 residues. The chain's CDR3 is CAWSPLEGARYEQYF. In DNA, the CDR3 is TGTGCCTGGAGTCCACTCGAGGGGGCGAGGTACGAGCAGTACTTC. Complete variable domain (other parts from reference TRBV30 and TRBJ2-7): SQTIHQWPATLVQPVGSPLSLECTVEGTSNPNLYWYRQAAGRGLQLLFYSVGIGQISSEVPQNLSASRPQDRQFILSSKKLLLSDSGFYLCAWSPLEGARYEQYFGPGTRLTVT.

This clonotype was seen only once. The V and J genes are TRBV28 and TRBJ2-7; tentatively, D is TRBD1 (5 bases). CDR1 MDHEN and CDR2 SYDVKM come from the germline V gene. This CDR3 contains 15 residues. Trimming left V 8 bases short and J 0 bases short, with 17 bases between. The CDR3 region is CASYSGIKGSYEQYF. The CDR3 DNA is TGTGCCAGCTATTCAGGGATTAAGGGCTCCTACGAGCAGTACTTC. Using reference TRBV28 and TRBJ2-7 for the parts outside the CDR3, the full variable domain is DVKVTQSSRYLVKRTGEKVFLECVQDMDHENMFWYRQDPGLGLRLIYFSYDVKMKEKGDIPEGYSVSREKKERFSLILESASTNQTSMYLCASYSGIKGSYEQYFGPGTRLTVT.

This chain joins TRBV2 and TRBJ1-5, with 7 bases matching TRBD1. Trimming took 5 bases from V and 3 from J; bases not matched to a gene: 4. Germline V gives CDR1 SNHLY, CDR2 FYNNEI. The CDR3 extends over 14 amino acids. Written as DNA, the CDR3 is TGTGCCAGCAGTATTGGACAGGTCAATCAGCCCCAGCATTTT. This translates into CASSIGQVNQPQHF. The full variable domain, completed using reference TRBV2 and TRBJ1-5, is EPEVTQTPSHQVTQMGQEVILRCVPISNHLYFYWYRQILGQKVEFLVSFYNNEISEKSEIFDDQFSVERPDGSNFTLKIRSTKLEDSAMYFCASSIGQVNQPQHFGDGTRLSIL.

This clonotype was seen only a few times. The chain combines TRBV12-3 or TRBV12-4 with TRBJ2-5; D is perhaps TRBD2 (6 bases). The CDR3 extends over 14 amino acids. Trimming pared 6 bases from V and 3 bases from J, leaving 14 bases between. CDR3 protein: CASSANREKETQYF. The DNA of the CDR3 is TGTGCCAGCAGCGCCAACCGGGAGAAAGAGACCCAGTACTTC.

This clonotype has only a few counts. CDR3 protein: CASRGQAPDTQYF. The CDR3 nucleotides are TGTGCCAGCAGAGGTCAAGCCCCAGATACGCAGTATTTT. The chain employs TRBV6-5 and TRBJ2-3; the D is unclear. In germline, CDR1 is MNHEY, CDR2 SVGAGI. The CDR3 totals 13 residues. V was trimmed by 6 bases and J by 4 bases, leaving 11 bases between them.

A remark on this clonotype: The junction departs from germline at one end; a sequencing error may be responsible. The CDR3 DNA reads TGTGCCAGCAGAAGCGGGGGTGAGCGGTTCTTC. Protein product: CASRSGGERFF. The rearrangement uses TRBV27 and TRBJ2-1; 8 bases line up with TRBD2. The CDR3 is made up of 11 amino acids. Germline V gene lookup returns CDR1 MNHEY and CDR2 SMNVEV (reference sequence).

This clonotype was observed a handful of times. The DNA of the CDR3 is TGTGCCAGCAGCTTATATCAGGGGCCTCCCAAAAACATTCAGTACTTC. It yields the protein CASSLYQGPPKNIQYF. The V gene is TRBV11-2, the J gene TRBJ2-4, with D possibly being TRBD1 (6 bases). CDR3 length: 16 amino acids. V was clipped by 2 bases and J by 2 bases, with 13 bases between them. Germline CDR1 SGHAT, CDR2 FQNNGV.

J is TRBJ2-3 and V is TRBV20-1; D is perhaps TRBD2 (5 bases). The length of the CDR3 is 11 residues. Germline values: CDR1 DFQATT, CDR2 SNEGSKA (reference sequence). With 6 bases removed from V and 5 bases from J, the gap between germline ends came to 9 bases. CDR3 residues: CSAELEDTQYF. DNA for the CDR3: TGCAGTGCAGAACTAGAAGATACGCAGTATTTT.

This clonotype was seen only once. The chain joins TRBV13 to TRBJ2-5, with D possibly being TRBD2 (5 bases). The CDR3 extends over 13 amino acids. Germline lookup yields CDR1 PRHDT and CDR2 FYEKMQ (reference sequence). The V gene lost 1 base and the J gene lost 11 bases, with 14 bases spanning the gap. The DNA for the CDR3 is TGTGCCAGCAGCTTAGCGGGGAATGATGAGCAGTACTTC. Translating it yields CASSLAGNDEQYF.

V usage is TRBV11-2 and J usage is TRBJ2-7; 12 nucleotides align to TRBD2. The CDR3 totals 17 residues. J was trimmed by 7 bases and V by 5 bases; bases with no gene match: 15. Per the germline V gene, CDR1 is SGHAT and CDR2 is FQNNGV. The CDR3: CASSPLAGGLISNEQYF. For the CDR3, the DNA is TGTGCCAGCAGCCCTCTAGCGGGAGGGCTTATTTCGAATGAGCAGTACTTC.

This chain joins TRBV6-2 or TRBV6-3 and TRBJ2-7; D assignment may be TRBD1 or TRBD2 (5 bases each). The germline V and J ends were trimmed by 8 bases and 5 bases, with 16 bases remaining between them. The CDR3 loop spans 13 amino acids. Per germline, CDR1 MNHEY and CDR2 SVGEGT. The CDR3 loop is CASSGAETDEQYF. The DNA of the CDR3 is TGTGCCAGCTCCGGGGCGGAAACGGACGAGCAGTACTTC.

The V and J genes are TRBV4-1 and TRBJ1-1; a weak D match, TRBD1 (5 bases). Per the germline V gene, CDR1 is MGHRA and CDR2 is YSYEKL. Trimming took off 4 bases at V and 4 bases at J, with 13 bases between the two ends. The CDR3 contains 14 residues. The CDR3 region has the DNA TGCGCCAGCAGCCGAGACACAAGGGGCACTGAAGCTTTCTTT. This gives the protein CASSRDTRGTEAFF.

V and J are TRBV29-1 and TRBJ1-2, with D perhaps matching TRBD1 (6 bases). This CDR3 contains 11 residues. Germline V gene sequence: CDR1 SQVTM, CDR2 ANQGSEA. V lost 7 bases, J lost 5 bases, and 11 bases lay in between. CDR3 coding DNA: TGCAGCGCTCGGACAGCTTATGGCTACACCTTC. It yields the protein CSARTAYGYTF.

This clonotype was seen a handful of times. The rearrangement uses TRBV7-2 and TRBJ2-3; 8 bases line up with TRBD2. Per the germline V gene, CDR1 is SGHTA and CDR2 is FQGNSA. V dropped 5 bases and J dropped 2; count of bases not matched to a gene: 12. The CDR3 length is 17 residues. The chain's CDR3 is CASSPRSKRGYTDTQYF. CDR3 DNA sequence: TGTGCCAGCAGCCCCAGGAGTAAGCGGGGGTACACAGATACGCAGTATTTT.

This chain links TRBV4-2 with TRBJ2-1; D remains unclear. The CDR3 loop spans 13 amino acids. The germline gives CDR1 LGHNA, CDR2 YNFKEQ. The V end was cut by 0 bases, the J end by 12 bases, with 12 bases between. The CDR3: CASSQEITTGQFF. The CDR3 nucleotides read TGTGCCAGCAGCCAAGAAATTACAACTGGGCAGTTCTTC.

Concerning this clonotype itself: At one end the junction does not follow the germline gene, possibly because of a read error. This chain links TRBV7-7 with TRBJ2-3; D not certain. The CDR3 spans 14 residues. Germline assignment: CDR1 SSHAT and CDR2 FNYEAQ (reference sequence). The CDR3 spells CASSLDGPTDTQYF. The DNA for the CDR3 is TGTGCTAGCAGCTTGGACGGACCCACAGATACGCAGTATTTT.

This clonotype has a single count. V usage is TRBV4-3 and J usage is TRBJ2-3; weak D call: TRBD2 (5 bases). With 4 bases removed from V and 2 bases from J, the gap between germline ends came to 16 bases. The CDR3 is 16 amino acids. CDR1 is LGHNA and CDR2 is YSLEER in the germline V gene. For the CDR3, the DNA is TGCGCCAGCAGCCCTGGAGGCTATTCTCACACAGATACGCAGTATTTT. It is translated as CASSPGGYSHTDTQYF.

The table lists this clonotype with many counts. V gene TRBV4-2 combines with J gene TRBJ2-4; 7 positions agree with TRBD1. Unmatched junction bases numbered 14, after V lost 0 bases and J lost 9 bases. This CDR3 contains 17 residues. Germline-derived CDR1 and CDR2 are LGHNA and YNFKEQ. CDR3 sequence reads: CASSQDWTRGISTIQYF. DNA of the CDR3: TGTGCCAGCAGCCAAGATTGGACCAGGGGGATATCCACCATTCAGTACTTC.

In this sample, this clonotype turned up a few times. The CDR3 reads CASSLARAGGLDTQYF. CDR3 DNA sequence: TGTGCCAGCAGCTTAGCTAGAGCGGGGGGTCTGGATACGCAGTATTTT. The chain combines TRBV7-2 with TRBJ2-3, with 9 bases fitting TRBD2. J gave up 6 bases and V 0 bases, and 7 bases lay outside the gene matches. Germline V gene data show CDR1 as SGHTA and CDR2 as FQGNSA. CDR3 length: 16 amino acids.

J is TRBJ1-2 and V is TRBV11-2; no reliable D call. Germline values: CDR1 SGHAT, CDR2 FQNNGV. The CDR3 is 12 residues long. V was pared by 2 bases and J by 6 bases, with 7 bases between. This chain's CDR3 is CASSLSRDGYTF. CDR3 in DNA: TGTGCCAGCAGCTTATCGCGGGATGGCTACACCTTC. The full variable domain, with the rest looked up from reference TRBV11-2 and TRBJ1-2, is EAGVAQSPRYKIIEKRQSVAFWCNPISGHATLYWYQQILGQGPKLLIQFQNNGVVDDSQLPKDRFSAERLKGVDSTLKIQPAKLEDSAVYLCASSLSRDGYTFGSGTRLTVV.

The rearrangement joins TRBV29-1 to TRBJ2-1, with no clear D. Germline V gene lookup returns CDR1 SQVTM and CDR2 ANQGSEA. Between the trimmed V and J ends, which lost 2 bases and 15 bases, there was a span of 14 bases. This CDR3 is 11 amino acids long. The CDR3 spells CSVERLPVRFF. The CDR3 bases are TGCAGCGTTGAAAGGCTACCCGTCCGGTTCTTC.

CDR3 loop: CSARVRASGGYNEQFF. The CDR3, as DNA: TGCAGTGCTAGAGTGAGGGCTAGCGGGGGCTACAATGAGCAGTTCTTC. The chain couples TRBV20-1 to TRBJ2-1; 10 bases agree with TRBD2. With 1 base clipped from V and 3 bases from J, the junction kept 6 bases outside the gene matches. Germline CDR1 and CDR2: DFQATT and SNEGSKA (reference sequence). The CDR3 is made up of 16 amino acids.

CDR3 sequence: CAWSRGFDQETQYF. CDR3 coding DNA: TGTGCCTGGAGCCGGGGGTTCGACCAAGAGACCCAGTACTTC. V gene TRBV30 combines with J gene TRBJ2-5, with D possibly being TRBD2 (6 bases). The CDR3 has 14 residues. The germline V gene encodes CDR1 GTSNPN and CDR2 SVGIG (reference sequence). Trimming removed 3 bases at V and 0 bases at J, with 11 bases between.

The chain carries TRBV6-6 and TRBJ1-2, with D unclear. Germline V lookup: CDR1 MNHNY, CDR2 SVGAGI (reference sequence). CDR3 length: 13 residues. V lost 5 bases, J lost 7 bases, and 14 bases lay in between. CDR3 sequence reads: CASSAGQFRGYTF. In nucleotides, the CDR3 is TGTGCCAGCAGTGCGGGCCAATTCCGTGGCTACACCTTC.

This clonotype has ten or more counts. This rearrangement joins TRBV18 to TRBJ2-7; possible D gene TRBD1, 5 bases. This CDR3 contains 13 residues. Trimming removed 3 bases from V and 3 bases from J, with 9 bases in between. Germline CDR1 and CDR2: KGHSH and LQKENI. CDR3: CASSPLRGYEQYF. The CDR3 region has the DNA TGTGCCAGCTCACCCCTTAGGGGCTACGAGCAGTACTTC.

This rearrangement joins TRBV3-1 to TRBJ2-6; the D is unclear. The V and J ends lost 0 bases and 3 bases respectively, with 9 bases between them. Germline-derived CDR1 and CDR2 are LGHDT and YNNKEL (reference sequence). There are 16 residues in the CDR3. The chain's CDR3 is CASSQDLGNGANVLTF. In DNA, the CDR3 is TGTGCCAGCAGCCAAGATTTGGGCAATGGGGCCAACGTCCTGACTTTC.